This TCR beta chain was sequenced in a study of blood T cells in healthy people across ages. The study, taken as a whole, reports: Estimated diversity, derived from one million T cells, was regarded as an underestimate.

The CDR3 is made up of 13 amino acids. V was trimmed by 8 bases and J by 13 bases, leaving 18 bases between them. CDR1 and CDR2 from the germline V gene are LGHDT and YNNKEL (reference sequence). A second roughly 7 to 12 cycle PCR used barcoded and J-beta primers. Using its own MiXCR run on the 5' RACE reads, TCRdb lists one record per CDR3 protein. The profile covers 1.5 million to 2 million distinct CDR3 sequences, with approximately 32% appearing a single time and about 11% taken by the ten largest. This clonotype was seen more than once but under ten times. Antigen specificity is unknown. Sequencing was carried out using blood. The chain links TRBV3-1 to TRBJ2-6; D gene unclear. The TCR sequence derives from a woman aged 30 to 39 in good health. Here the CDR3 reads CASRAVGDRVLTF. The CDR3 nucleotides are TGTGCCAGCCGCGCGGTCGGCGATCGGGTCCTGACTTTC.